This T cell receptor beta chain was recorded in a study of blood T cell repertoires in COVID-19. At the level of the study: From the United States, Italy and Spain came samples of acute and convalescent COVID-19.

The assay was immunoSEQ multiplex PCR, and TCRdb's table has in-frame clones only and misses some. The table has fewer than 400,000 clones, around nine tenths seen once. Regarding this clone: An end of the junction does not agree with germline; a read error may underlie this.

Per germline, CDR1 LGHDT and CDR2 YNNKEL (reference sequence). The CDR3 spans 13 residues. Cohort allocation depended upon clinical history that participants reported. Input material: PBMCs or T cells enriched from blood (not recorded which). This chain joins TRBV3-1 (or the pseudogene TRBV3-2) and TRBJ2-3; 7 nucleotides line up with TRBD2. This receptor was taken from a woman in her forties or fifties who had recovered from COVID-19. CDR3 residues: CASSHSLTSLSHF. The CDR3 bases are TGTGCCAGCAGCCATTCTTTGACTAGCTTGTCACATTTT.